The T cell receptor (beta chain) described here comes from a study of shared T cell receptors in the human thymus. Method: immunoSEQ multiplex PCR; TCRdb's copy keeps in-frame clones and lacks some. The sample includes about 380,000 clones, around 93% of them seen just once. Trimming removed 1 base at V and 7 bases at J, with 8 bases between. The CDR3 is 12 amino acids. Germline CDR1 reads MNHEY; CDR2 reads SMNVEV (reference sequence). The V and J genes are TRBV27 and TRBJ2-7; possible D gene TRBD1, 6 bases. The receptor comes from a human donor. Sequenced input: thymocytes. The CDR3 spells CASSLWGREQYF. CDR3 sequence (DNA): TGTGCCAGCAGTTTATGGGGGCGAGAGCAGTACTTC.